The present TCR beta chain was sequenced within a study of blood T cell repertoires in COVID-19. CDR1 and CDR2 (germline): SGHTA, FQGTGA. The V end was cut by 3 bases, the J end by 12 bases, with 14 bases between. This CDR3 contains 12 residues. Researchers sorted participants into cohorts using their self-reported clinical history. Only in-frame clones appear in the TCRdb table, and some are missing; sequencing was by immunoSEQ multiplex PCR. The sample shows 200,000 to 300,000 clones, approximately 90% of them seen only once. The TCR originated in a woman aged 25 to 45 who had recovered from COVID-19. The chain employs TRBV7-3 and TRBJ1-2; weak D call: TRBD1 (6 bases). Sequencing was carried out using PBMCs or T cells enriched from blood (not recorded which). The CDR3 is CASSFSGGAHTF. In DNA form, the CDR3 reads TGTGCCAGCAGCTTCTCTGGGGGGGCTCACACCTTC.